The 2 T cell receptor beta chains given below trace back to one sample, sequenced in a study of cytomegalovirus exposure and HLA in healthy donors. Vbeta (60) and Jbeta (13) primers were used in the PCR. Assay: immunoSEQ multiplex PCR; the TCRdb copy retains only in-frame clones and omits some. The table has fewer than 350,000 clones, 70% to 90% seen once. Sequencing used PBMCs. These receptors were obtained from a woman aged 18-29 years in good health and CMV-seronegative.

This clone was found once. The chain uses TRBV2 and TRBJ1-1; D gene uncertain. V lost 0 bases and J 5 bases, leaving 13 bases between the germline ends. Germline-derived CDR1 and CDR2 are SNHLY and FYNNEI. The CDR3 spans 15 residues. The DNA for the CDR3 is TGTGCCAGCAGTGAAGCGAAGGCGGGAAAGACTGAAGCTTTCTTT. This codes for CASSEAKAGKTEAFF.

The V and J genes are TRBV6-1 and TRBJ2-5; 7 bases are shared with TRBD2. In germline, CDR1 is MNHNS, CDR2 SASEGT. The CDR3 is 13 amino acids. J lost 1 base, V lost 7 bases, and 3 bases had no gene match. The CDR3 loop is CASKPSGQETQYF. Here the CDR3 DNA reads TGTGCCAGCAAACCTAGCGGCCAAGAGACCCAGTACTTC.